These 2 T cell receptor beta chains were all obtained from the same sample, sequenced in a study of identical twins. TCRdb passed the 5' RACE reads through MiXCR, listing each CDR3 protein once. This sample has under 400,000 distinct CDR3 sequences, with 8.5% to 10% found just once. Sequencing used naive T cells sorted from blood. These receptors were taken from a woman aged 50 to 65 in good health.

The chain links TRBV19 to TRBJ1-4; 9 nucleotides match TRBD1. CDR1 and CDR2 from the germline V gene are LNHDA and SQIVND (reference sequence). This CDR3 is built from 15 residues. The trim removed 1 base at V and 6 bases at J, leaving 3 bases unmatched. CDR3 loop: CASSIATGGYEKLFF. The CDR3 bases are TGTGCCAGTAGTATAGCCACAGGGGGCTATGAAAAACTGTTTTTT.

This chain uses TRBV7-8 with TRBJ1-5; D not certain. Germline V gives CDR1 SGHVS, CDR2 FQNEAQ. The V end was cut by 1 base, the J end by 8 bases, with 6 bases between. The length of the CDR3 is 12 residues. The CDR3 sequence is CASSLVLEPQHF. CDR3 bases: TGTGCCAGCAGCTTAGTGCTAGAGCCCCAGCATTTT.